The subject of this entry is one TCR beta chain. What it recognizes is unknown. PCR involved 60 Vbeta and 13 Jbeta primers. Only in-frame clones appear in the TCRdb table, and some are missing; sequencing was by immunoSEQ multiplex PCR. The profile shows 130,000 or so clones, roughly three quarters of them singletons. This sample was included in a study of cytomegalovirus exposure and HLA in healthy donors. The CDR3 spans 16 residues. Germline values: CDR1 MGHDK, CDR2 SYGVNS. V was pared by 1 base and J by 4 bases, with 6 bases of the junction left unmatched. Study-level points and caveats: CMV antigen specificity was confirmed in vitro for a few CMV-associated chains.

The chain carries TRBV25-1 and TRBJ2-3, with TRBD2 identical over 9 bases. The sequence was obtained from a woman aged 35 to 49 in good health and CMV-seronegative. Sequenced input: PBMCs. CDR3: CASSELGSGGPDTQYF. The CDR3, as DNA: TGTGCCAGCAGTGAATTGGGTAGCGGGGGTCCAGATACGCAGTATTTT.